The entry that follows covers one TCR beta chain sequence. The antigen remains unidentified. TCRdb ran MiXCR on the 5' RACE reads and lists one entry per CDR3 protein. The repertoire holds around 370,000 distinct CDR3 sequences, with around 21% as singletons. The record originates from a study of T-cell memory formation after mild COVID-19. Overall study findings and caveats: In pre-infection memory, a portion of responding clones appeared, which suggested that cross-reactive memory joined.

The trim removed 4 bases at V and 3 bases at J, leaving 23 bases unmatched. Germline CDR1 is LNHDA and CDR2 is SQIVND (reference sequence). The CDR3 length is 21 residues. This sequence originates from an adult woman who had mild COVID-19 (a few samples of this study predate the infection). Cell type and time point are not known. Sequenced input: PBMCs or a T cell subset sorted from them (not recorded which). V and J are TRBV19 and TRBJ1-2, with 10 nucleotides matching TRBD1. The chain's CDR3 is CASSSRDRGDGRKTVDYGYTF. The CDR3 DNA follows: TGTGCCAGTAGTAGCCGGGACAGGGGTGATGGACGGAAAACGGTGGACTATGGCTACACCTTC.